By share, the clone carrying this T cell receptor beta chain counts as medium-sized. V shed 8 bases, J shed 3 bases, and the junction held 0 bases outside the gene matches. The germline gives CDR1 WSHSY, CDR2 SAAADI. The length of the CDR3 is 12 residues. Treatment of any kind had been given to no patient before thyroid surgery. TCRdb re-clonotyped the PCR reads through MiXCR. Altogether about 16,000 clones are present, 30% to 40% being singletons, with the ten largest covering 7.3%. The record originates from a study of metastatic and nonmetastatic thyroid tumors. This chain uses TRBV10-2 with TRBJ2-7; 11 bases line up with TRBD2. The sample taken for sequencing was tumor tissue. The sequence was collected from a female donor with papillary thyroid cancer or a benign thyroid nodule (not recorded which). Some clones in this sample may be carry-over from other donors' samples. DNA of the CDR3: TGCGCCAGCGGGACTAGCGGCTACGAGCAGTACTTC. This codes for CASGTSGYEQYF.